This T cell receptor (beta chain) was captured by sequencing in a study of human T cells and chemical hapten exposure. V was pared by 4 bases and J by 2 bases, with 21 bases between. Germline V gene data show CDR1 as MNHNY and CDR2 as SVGAGI (reference sequence). This CDR3 has 18 residues. Described time point: patch test 3, about 24 weeks after DPC sensitization. The treatment here: therapeutic diphenylcyclopropenone sensitization with weekly scalp DPC. This clonotype was seen repeatedly, ten times or more. TCRdb re-derived calls from the RACE reads in MiXCR, one entry per CDR3 protein. The data show about 84,000 distinct CDR3 sequences, 10% to 12% seen once.

This clonotype was sampled from a woman in her forties or fifties with alopecia areata. Some clones in this sample may be carry-over from other donors' samples. Source: whole blood, taken in connection with sensitization to the hapten diphenylcyclopropenone (DPC). The chain couples TRBV6-6 to TRBJ2-1; a possible D gene is TRBD2 (6 bases). For the CDR3, the DNA is TGTGCCAGCAGTTTGGGAAGACAAATGGCGGGACCCTACAATGAGCAGTTCTTC. Its protein product is CASSLGRQMAGPYNEQFF.